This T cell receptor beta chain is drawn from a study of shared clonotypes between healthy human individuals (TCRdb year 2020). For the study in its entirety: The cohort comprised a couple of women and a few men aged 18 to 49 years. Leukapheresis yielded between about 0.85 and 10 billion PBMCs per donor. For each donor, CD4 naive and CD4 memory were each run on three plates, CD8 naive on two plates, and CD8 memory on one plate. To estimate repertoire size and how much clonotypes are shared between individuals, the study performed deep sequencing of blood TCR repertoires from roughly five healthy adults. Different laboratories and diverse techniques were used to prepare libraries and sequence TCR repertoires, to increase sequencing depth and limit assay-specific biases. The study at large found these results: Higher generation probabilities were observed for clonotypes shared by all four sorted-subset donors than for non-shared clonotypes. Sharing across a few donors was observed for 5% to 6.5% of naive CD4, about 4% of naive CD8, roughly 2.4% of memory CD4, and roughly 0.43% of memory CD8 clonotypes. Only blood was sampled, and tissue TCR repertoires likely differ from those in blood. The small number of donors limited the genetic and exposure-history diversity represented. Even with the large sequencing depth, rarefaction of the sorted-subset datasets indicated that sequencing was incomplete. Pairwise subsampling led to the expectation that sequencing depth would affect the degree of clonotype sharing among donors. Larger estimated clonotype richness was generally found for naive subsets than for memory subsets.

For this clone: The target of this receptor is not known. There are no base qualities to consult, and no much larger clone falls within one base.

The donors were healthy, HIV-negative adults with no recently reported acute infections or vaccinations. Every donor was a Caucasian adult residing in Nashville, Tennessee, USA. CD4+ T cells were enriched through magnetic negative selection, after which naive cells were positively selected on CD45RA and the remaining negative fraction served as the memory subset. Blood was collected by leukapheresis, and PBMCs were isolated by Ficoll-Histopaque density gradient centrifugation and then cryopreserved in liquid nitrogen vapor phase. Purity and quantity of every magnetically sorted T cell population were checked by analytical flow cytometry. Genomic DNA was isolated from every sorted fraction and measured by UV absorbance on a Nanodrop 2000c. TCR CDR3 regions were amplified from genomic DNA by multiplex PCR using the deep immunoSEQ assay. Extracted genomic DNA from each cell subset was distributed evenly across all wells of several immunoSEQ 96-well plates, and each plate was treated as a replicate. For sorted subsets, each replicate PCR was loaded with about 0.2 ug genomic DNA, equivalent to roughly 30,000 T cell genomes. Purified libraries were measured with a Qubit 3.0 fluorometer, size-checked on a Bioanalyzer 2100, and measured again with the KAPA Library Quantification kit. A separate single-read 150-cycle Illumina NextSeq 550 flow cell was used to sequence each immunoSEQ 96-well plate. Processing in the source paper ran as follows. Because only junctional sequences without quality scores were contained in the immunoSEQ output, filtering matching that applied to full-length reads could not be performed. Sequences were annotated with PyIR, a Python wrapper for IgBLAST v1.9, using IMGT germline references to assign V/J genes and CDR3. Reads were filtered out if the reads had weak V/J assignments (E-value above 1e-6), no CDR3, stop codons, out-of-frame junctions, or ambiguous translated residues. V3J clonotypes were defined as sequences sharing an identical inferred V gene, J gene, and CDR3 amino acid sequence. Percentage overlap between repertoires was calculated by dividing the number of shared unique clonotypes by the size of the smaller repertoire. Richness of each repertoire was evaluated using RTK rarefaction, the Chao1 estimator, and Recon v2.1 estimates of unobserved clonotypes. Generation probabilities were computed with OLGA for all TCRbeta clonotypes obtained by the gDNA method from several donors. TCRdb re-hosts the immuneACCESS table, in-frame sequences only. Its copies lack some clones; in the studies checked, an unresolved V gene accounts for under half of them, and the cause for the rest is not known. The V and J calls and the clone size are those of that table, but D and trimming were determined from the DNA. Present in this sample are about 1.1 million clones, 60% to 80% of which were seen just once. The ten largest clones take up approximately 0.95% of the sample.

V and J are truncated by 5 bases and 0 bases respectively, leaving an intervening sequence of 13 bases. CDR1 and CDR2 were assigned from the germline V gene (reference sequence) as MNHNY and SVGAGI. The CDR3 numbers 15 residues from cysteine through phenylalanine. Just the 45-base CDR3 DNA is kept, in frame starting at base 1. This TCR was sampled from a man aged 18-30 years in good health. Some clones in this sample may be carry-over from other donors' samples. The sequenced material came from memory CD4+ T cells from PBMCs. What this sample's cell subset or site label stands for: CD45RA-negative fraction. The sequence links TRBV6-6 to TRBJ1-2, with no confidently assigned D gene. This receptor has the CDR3 CASSDTGRPNYGYTF. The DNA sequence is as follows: TGTGCCAGCAGTGATACGGGGAGGCCTAACTATGGCTACACCTTC.